This TCR beta chain was obtained from a study of chemoradiotherapy in HPV16-positive cancers. On the study more broadly: A couple of HPV16-positive patients' cells yielded candidate HPV-specific clones and common motifs. Study results and limitations: During treatment, candidate HPV-specific clones and E7-related motifs expanded in tumor.

The CDR3 runs to 14 residues. For this clone: Its antigen is not known.

TCRdb keeps only in-frame clones here, not all; method: immunoSEQ multiplex PCR. Here the sample spans tens of thousands of clones, about 94% being singletons. V is TRBV21-1 and J is TRBJ1-1. TRBV21-1 is reported as a pseudogene. This receptor was identified in a human donor with HPV-associated anogenital cancer. The sequences come from blood, collected from a patient who underwent chemoradiotherapy. CDR3: CASSPRGGNTEAFF. The CDR3, as DNA: TGTGCCAGCAGCCCCCGGGGGGGAAACACTGAAGCTTTCTTT.